This TCR beta chain is from a study of graft-versus-host responses after intestinal transplantation. Study at large: Each recipient received anti-thymocyte globulin induction, then tacrolimus and steroids for roughly 3 years.

Germline assignment: CDR1 SQVTM and CDR2 ANQGSEA. The germline V and J ends were trimmed by 5 bases and 6 bases, with 18 bases remaining between them. CDR3 length equals 14 residues. Details on this clone: Its antigen is still unknown.

Overall study results and limits: Early post-transplant HvG declines tracked with peak circulating GvH clone levels.

Intraepithelial and lamina propria lymphocytes were released after the graft tissue was processed. The assay was immunoSEQ multiplex PCR, and TCRdb's table has in-frame clones only and misses some. The sample includes about 63,000 clones, 75% to 90% of them seen just once. This TCR came from a human patient who received an intestinal transplant, so some T cells may come from the graft donor. The genes are TRBV29-1 and TRBJ2-3; the D call may be TRBD1 or TRBD2 (5 bases each). The material was ileum tissue, obtained about 350 days after transplant. DNA of the CDR3: TGCAGCGTTTCCGGGGCAGGGCCAACTGATACGCAGTATTTT. Its protein is CSVSGAGPTDTQYF.